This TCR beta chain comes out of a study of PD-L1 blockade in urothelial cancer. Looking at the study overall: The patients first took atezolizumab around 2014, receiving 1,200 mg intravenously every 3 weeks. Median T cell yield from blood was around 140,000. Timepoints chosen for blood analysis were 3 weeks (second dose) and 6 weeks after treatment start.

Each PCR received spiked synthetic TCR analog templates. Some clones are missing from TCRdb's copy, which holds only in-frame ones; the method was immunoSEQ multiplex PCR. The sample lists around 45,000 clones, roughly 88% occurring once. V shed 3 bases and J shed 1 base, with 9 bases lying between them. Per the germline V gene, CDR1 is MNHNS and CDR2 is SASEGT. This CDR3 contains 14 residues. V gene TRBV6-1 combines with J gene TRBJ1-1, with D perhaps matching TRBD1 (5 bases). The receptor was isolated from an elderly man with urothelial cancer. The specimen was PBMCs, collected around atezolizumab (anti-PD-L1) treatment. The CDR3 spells CASSDQGANTEAFF. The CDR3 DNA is TGTGCCAGCAGTGATCAGGGTGCGAACACTGAAGCTTTCTTT.